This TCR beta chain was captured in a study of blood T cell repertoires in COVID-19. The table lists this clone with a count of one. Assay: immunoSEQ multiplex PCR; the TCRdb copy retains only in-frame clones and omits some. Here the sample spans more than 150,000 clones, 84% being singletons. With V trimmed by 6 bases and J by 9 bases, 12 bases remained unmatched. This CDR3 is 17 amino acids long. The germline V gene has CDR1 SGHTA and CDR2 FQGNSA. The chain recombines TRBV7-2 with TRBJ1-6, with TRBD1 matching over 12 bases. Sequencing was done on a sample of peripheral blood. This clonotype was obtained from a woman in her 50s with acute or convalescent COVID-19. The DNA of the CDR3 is TGTGCCAGCAGGGCCGGGACAGGGGGCCTTGGTTCTTCACCCCTCCACTTT. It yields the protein CASRAGTGGLGSSPLHF.